The next 6 T cell receptor beta chains were all read from a single sample in a study of shared clonotypes between healthy human individuals. Sequencing used immunoSEQ multiplex PCR; TCRdb keeps in-frame clones, though not all of them. Among around 940,000 clones listed, around 80% were seen once. Specimen: memory CD4+ T cells sorted from blood. Specified subset: CD45RA-negative fraction. These receptors all come from a man between 18 and 29 years old in good health.

This clone was observed a handful of times. The rearrangement joins TRBV29-1 to TRBJ1-1; the D is unclear. Per the germline V gene, CDR1 is SQVTM and CDR2 is ANQGSEA. This CDR3 comprises 12 residues. Trimming left V 3 bases short and J 5 bases short, with 10 bases between. CDR3 bases: TGCAGCGTTGACCCCAGAGGGACTGAAGCTTTCTTT. Its translation is CSVDPRGTEAFF.

This clone was seen once. The sample has other DNA sequences that encode this CDR3 too. The chain employs TRBV6-5 and TRBJ1-4; TRBD1 matches 7 bases. With V trimmed by 6 bases and J by 0 bases, 4 bases remained unmatched. The CDR3 consists of 15 residues. CDR1 MNHEY and CDR2 SVGAGI come from the germline V gene. The CDR3 protein is CASRGGTATNEKLFF. DNA for the CDR3: TGTGCCAGCAGGGGAGGGACAGCAACTAATGAAAAACTGTTTTTT.

The chain joins TRBV27 to TRBJ1-4, with D maybe TRBD1 (5 bases). Trimming removed 2 bases at V and 4 bases at J, with 14 bases between. This CDR3 is built from 16 residues. Germline V gene data show CDR1 as MNHEY and CDR2 as SMNVEV (reference sequence). The CDR3 bases are TGTGCCAGCAGTTTAAGAGGATGGGGGGATAATGAAAAACTGTTTTTT. It is translated as CASSLRGWGDNEKLFF.

The chain joins TRBV14 to TRBJ1-6; D may be TRBD1 (5 bases). V lost 1 base and J lost 10, with 17 bases in between. Germline loops: CDR1 SGHDN, CDR2 FVKESK. The CDR3 consists of 16 residues. The DNA for the CDR3 is TGTGCCAGCAGCCAAGTACGACCCACGCGGGGGTCACCCCTCCACTTT. Its translation is CASSQVRPTRGSPLHF.

Turning to this clone: This same CDR3 is encoded by further DNA sequences in the sample. V gene TRBV18 combines with J gene TRBJ1-3, with D unresolved. V was clipped by 3 bases and J by 1 base, with 7 bases between them. Germline-derived CDR1 and CDR2 are KGHSH and LQKENI. The CDR3 covers 14 residues. CDR3 amino acids: CASSPGGSGNTIYF. The CDR3, as DNA: TGTGCCAGCTCACCTGGTGGGTCTGGAAACACCATATATTTT.

The genes are TRBV19 and TRBJ2-7, with D possibly matching TRBD1 (6 bases). CDR3 length equals 15 residues. The germline V gene has CDR1 LNHDA and CDR2 SQIVND (reference sequence). Trimming pared 7 bases from V and 0 bases from J, leaving 16 bases between. The CDR3 spells CASTPATGASYEQYF. The CDR3 bases are TGTGCCAGTACCCCCGCGACAGGTGCCTCCTACGAGCAGTACTTC.